The 20 T cell receptor beta chains given below trace back to one sample, sequenced in a study of OX40 agonist ivuxolimab in advanced cancers. The method was immunoSEQ multiplex PCR; TCRdb's version includes in-frame clones alone and lacks a portion of them. The sample has around 77,000 clones; around 91% are singletons. Sequenced here: CD4+ or CD8+ T cells sorted from blood, sampled in a trial of the OX40 agonist ivuxolimab. The receptors shown here come from an adult with an advanced solid tumor such as melanoma, head and neck, liver or kidney cancer.

The rearrangement links TRBV28 to TRBJ2-3; D remains unclear. Germline assignment: CDR1 MDHEN and CDR2 SYDVKM. The CDR3 covers 12 residues. Trimming removed 10 bases from V and 1 base from J, with 9 bases in between. The CDR3 reads CAISGGTDTQYF. CDR3 DNA: TGTGCCATCTCTGGGGGCACAGATACGCAGTATTTT. The full variable domain, in which reference TRBV28 and TRBJ2-3 provide the parts outside the CDR3, is DVKVTQSSRYLVKRTGEKVFLECVQDMDHENMFWYRQDPGLGLRLIYFSYDVKMKEKGDIPEGYSVSREKKERFSLILESASTNQTSMYLCAISGGTDTQYFGPGTRLTVL.

V gene TRBV4-1 combines with J gene TRBJ2-5; TRBD1 is a possible D gene (6 bases). V lost 1 base to trimming and J lost 5 bases, with 17 bases between them. In germline, CDR1 is MGHRA, CDR2 YSYEKL. The CDR3 extends over 16 amino acids. The CDR3 sequence is CASSQAGRGLRETQYF. The CDR3 DNA reads as TGCGCCAGCAGCCAAGCCGGCAGGGGCCTCCGTGAGACCCAGTACTTC.

This chain uses TRBV6-4 with TRBJ1-6, with D perhaps matching TRBD1 (5 bases). This CDR3 has 15 residues. Trimming left V 5 bases short and J 10 bases short, with 18 bases between. CDR1 and CDR2 from the germline V gene are MRHNA and SNTAGT. CDR3 loop: CASSRDTLGQSPLHF. The CDR3 DNA is TGTGCCAGCAGTCGCGACACCCTGGGGCAGTCACCCCTCCACTTT.

The J gene is TRBJ1-1, the V gene TRBV4-1; D may be TRBD1 (5 bases). Germline CDR1 and CDR2: MGHRA and YSYEKL. This CDR3 region has 16 residues. V dropped 4 bases and J dropped 0 bases, with 15 bases sitting between them. CDR3 in amino acids: CASSPRGAIMNTEAFF. Written as DNA, the CDR3 is TGCGCCAGCAGCCCAAGAGGGGCGATAATGAACACTGAAGCTTTCTTT.

The V call is TRBV11-2, the J call TRBJ1-1; D gene ambiguous. Germline-derived CDR1 and CDR2 are SGHAT and FQNNGV. The CDR3 spans 14 residues. V shed 4 bases and J shed 9 bases, with 18 bases lying between them. For the CDR3, the DNA is TGTGCCAGCAGCTCCCTTGGAGGGATCGGACAAGCTTTCTTT. It codes for CASSSLGGIGQAFF.

The chain employs TRBV28 and TRBJ2-5; 9 nucleotides match TRBD1. Germline V lookup: CDR1 MDHEN, CDR2 SYDVKM. Trimming took 6 bases from V and 3 from J; bases not matched to a gene: 5. This CDR3 has 14 residues. DNA for the CDR3: TGTGCCAGCAGAAAGAGGACAGGGGAAGAGACCCAGTACTTC. This sequence encodes CASRKRTGEETQYF.

This chain joins TRBV7-9 and TRBJ2-7, with 9 bases matching TRBD1. The CDR3 has 16 residues. Per the germline V gene, CDR1 is SEHNR and CDR2 is FQNEAQ (reference sequence). Trimming cost V 5 bases and J 2 bases; bases outside gene matches: 10. The CDR3 here is CASSKTGGKGPYEQYF. Here the CDR3 DNA reads TGTGCCAGCAGCAAGACAGGGGGAAAGGGGCCCTACGAGCAGTACTTC.

This chain links TRBV7-8 with TRBJ1-6; tentatively, D is TRBD1 (6 bases). Germline V CDR1 and CDR2: SGHVS, FQNEAQ. V was trimmed by 2 bases and J by 3 bases, leaving 11 bases between them. The CDR3 runs to 16 residues. In DNA, the CDR3 is TGTGCCAGCAGCTTAAGAGGGGGAGGCTATAATTCACCCCTCCACTTT. This translates into CASSLRGGGYNSPLHF.

The chain is built from TRBV27 and TRBJ1-2, with D possibly matching TRBD1 (5 bases). Trimming stripped 5 bases from V and 2 bases from J, with 15 bases between. The CDR3 is 15 amino acids. Germline CDR1 and CDR2: MNHEY and SMNVEV (reference sequence). The CDR3 bases are TGTGCCAGCAGTCTCTCGCCCGGGGGAAACTATGGCTACACCTTC. It specifies CASSLSPGGNYGYTF.

The J gene is TRBJ2-4, the V gene TRBV7-8; D remains ambiguous. Germline V gene data show CDR1 as SGHVS and CDR2 as FQNEAQ. V was shortened by 5 bases and J by 4 bases, with 21 bases between the two germline ends. This CDR3 spans 17 amino acids. CDR3 amino acids: CASSGAPGAARKNIQYF. The CDR3 DNA reads TGTGCCAGCAGCGGAGCTCCAGGAGCCGCCCGGAAAAACATTCAGTACTTC.

This chain uses TRBV11-3 with TRBJ2-7, with D possibly being TRBD2 (5 bases). Germline CDR1 reads SGHNT; CDR2 reads YENEEA. V lost 7 bases, J lost 5 bases, and 18 bases lay in between. The length of the CDR3 is 14 residues. The CDR3 bases are TGTGCCAGCACCCCGGGATTTAGCCTCGACGAGCAGTACTTC. The encoded protein is CASTPGFSLDEQYF. Supplemented by reference TRBV11-3 and TRBJ2-7, the full variable domain reads EAGVVQSPRYKIIEKKQPVAFWCNPISGHNTLYWYLQNLGQGPELLIRYENEEAVDDSQLPKDRFSAERLKGVDSTLKIQPAELGDSAVYLCASTPGFSLDEQYFGPGTRLTVT.

This chain links TRBV7-9 with TRBJ1-6; possibly TRBD1 for D (5 bases). The germline V gene has CDR1 SEHNR and CDR2 FQNEAQ (reference sequence). The length of the CDR3 is 16 residues. V was shortened by 4 bases and J by 10 bases, with 20 bases between the two germline ends. The CDR3 DNA reads as TGTGCCAGCAGCTACTCCGGGGTTCTGGCAGGGTCACCCCTCCACTTT. Translation gives CASSYSGVLAGSPLHF.

This clone has a handful of counts. This chain joins TRBV30 and TRBJ1-3, with D unresolved. Trimming took 5 bases from V and 0 from J, leaving 11 bases between them. This CDR3 spans 14 amino acids. Germline lookup yields CDR1 GTSNPN and CDR2 SVGIG (reference sequence). The CDR3 sequence is CAWGSFSSGNTIYF. In DNA, the CDR3 is TGTGCCTGGGGCAGTTTCAGCTCTGGAAACACCATATATTTT.

The J gene is TRBJ2-7, the V gene TRBV5-6, with D possibly TRBD1 on 5 matching bases. Germline loops: CDR1 SGHDT, CDR2 YYEEEE. Trimming removed 2 bases at V and 1 base at J, with 7 bases between. The CDR3 length is 13 residues. The CDR3 is CASSLRQSYEQYF. The CDR3 DNA is TGTGCCAGCAGCTTACGACAGTCCTACGAGCAGTACTTC.

The chain joins TRBV19 to TRBJ2-1; 9 nucleotides line up with TRBD2. V lost 1 base, J lost 2 bases, and 3 bases stayed unmatched. Germline V gene sequence: CDR1 LNHDA, CDR2 SQIVND (reference sequence). CDR3 length: 16 residues. The CDR3 DNA sequence: TGTGCCAGTAGTATAGGGCTAGCGGGGCCCTACAATGAGCAGTTCTTC. Protein sequence: CASSIGLAGPYNEQFF. Full variable domain (missing parts from reference TRBV19 and TRBJ2-1): DGGITQSPKYLFRKEGQNVTLSCEQNLNHDAMYWYRQDPGQGLRLIYYSQIVNDFQKGDIAEGYSVSREKKESFPLTVTSAQKNPTAFYLCASSIGLAGPYNEQFFGPGTRLTVL.

The rearrangement uses TRBV4-1 and TRBJ2-3; TRBD2 matches 9 bases. This CDR3 has 18 amino acids. Trimming cost V 5 bases and J 0 bases; bases outside gene matches: 12. Germline-derived CDR1 and CDR2 are MGHRA and YSYEKL. The CDR3 reads CASSSLGTSRLSTDTQYF. The CDR3 DNA reads as TGCGCCAGCAGCTCTCTTGGGACTAGCCGTCTTAGCACAGATACGCAGTATTTT.

This clone was recorded only once. This sequence joins TRBV6-1 and TRBJ2-7, with 7 bases fitting TRBD1. The germline V gene encodes CDR1 MNHNS and CDR2 SASEGT. V shed 4 bases, J shed 5 bases, and the junction held 5 bases outside the gene matches. CDR3 length equals 13 residues. CDR3: CASSGTGVDEQYF. Here the CDR3 DNA reads TGTGCCAGCAGTGGTACAGGGGTCGACGAGCAGTACTTC.

Within the sample, this clone is medium-sized. The V call is TRBV4-2, the J call TRBJ1-1, with D possibly TRBD1 on 5 matching bases. V was trimmed by 1 base and J by 2 bases, leaving 11 bases between them. From germline, CDR1 is LGHNA and CDR2 YNFKEQ. The CDR3 is 15 residues long. The CDR3 loop is CASSQGPDKNTEAFF. CDR3 nucleotides: TGTGCCAGCAGCCAAGGTCCGGACAAAAACACTGAAGCTTTCTTT.

The gene calls are TRBV28 and TRBJ2-3, with a weak D call TRBD2 (6 bases). V dropped 4 bases and J dropped 4 bases, with 12 bases sitting between them. Germline-derived CDR1 and CDR2 are MDHEN and SYDVKM. This CDR3 spans 14 amino acids. CDR3 region: CASSSLTSSDTQYF. The DNA for the CDR3 is TGTGCCAGCAGTTCCCTGACTAGTTCAGATACGCAGTATTTT.

The V gene is TRBV6-1, the J gene TRBJ1-1; tentatively, D is TRBD1 (5 bases). V was clipped by 7 bases and J by 0 bases, with 9 bases between them. This CDR3 is built from 13 residues. Germline CDR1 MNHNS, CDR2 SASEGT. The CDR3 here is CASTQTVNTEAFF. Written as DNA, the CDR3 is TGTGCCAGCACTCAGACAGTGAACACTGAAGCTTTCTTT.